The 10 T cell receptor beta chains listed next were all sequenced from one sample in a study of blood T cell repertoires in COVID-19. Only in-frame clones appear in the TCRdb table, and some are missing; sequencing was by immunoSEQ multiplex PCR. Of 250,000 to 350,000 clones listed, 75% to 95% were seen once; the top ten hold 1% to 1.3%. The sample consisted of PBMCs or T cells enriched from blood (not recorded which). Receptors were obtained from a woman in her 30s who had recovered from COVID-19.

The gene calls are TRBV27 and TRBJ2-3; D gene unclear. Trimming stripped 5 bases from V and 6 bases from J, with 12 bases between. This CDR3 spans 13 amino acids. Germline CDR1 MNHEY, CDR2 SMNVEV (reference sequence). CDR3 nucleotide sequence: TGTGCCAGCAGTCTTTTGCAAGAGGATACGCAGTATTTT. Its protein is CASSLLQEDTQYF.

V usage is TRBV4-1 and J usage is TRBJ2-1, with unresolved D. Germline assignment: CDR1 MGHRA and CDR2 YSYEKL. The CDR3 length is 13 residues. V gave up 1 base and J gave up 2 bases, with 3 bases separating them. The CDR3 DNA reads TGCGCCAGCAGCCAAGCCACCTACAATGAGCAGTTCTTC. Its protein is CASSQATYNEQFF.

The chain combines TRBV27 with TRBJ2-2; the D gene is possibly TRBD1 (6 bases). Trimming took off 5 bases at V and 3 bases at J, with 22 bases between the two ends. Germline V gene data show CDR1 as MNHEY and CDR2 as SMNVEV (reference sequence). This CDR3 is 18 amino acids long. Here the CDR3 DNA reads TGTGCCAGCAGTGAACTCCGGGACAACCTTTTCTACACCGGGGAGCTGTTTTTT. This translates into CASSELRDNLFYTGELFF.

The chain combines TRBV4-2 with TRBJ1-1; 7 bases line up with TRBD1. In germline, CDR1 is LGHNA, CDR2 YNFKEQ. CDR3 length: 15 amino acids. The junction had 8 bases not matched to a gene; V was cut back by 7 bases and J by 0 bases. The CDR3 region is CASNRPGQLNTEAFF. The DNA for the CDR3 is TGTGCCAGCAACCGCCCGGGACAGCTGAACACTGAAGCTTTCTTT.

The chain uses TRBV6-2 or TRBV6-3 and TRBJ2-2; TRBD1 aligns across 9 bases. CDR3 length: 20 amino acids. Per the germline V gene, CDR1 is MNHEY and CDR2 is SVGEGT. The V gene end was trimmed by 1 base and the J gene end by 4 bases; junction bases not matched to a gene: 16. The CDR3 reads CASSYFTPPRTGGITGELFF. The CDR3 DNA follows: TGTGCCAGCAGTTACTTTACCCCACCTAGAACAGGGGGCATCACCGGGGAGCTGTTTTTT.

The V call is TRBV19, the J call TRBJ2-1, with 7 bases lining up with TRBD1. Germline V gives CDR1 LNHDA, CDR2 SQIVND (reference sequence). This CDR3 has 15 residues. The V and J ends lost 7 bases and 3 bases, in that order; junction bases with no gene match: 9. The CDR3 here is CASNPPGGNYNEQFF. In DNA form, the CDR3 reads TGTGCCAGTAACCCACCAGGGGGTAACTACAATGAGCAGTTCTTC. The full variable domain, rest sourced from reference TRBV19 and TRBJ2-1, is DGGITQSPKYLFRKEGQNVTLSCEQNLNHDAMYWYRQDPGQGLRLIYYSQIVNDFQKGDIAEGYSVSREKKESFPLTVTSAQKNPTAFYLCASNPPGGNYNEQFFGPGTRLTVL.

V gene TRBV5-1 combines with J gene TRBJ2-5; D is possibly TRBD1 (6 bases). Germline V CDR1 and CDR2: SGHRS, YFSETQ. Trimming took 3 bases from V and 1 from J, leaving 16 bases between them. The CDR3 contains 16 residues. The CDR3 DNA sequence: TGCGCCAGCAGCTCTACAGGCGTAGGGGGCCAAGAGACCCAGTACTTC. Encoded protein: CASSSTGVGGQETQYF.

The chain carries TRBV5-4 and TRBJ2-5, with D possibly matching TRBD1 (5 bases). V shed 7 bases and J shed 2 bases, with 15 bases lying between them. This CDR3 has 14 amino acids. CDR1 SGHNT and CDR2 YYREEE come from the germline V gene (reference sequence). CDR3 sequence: CASSKGQQQETQYF. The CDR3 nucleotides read TGTGCCAGCTCTAAGGGGCAGCAACAAGAGACCCAGTACTTC.

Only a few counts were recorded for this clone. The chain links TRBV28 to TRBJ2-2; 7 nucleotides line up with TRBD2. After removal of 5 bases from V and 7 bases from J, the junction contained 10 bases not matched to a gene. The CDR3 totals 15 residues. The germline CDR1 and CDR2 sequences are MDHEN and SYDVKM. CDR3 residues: CASSTAGSGIGELFF. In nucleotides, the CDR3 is TGTGCCAGCAGTACAGCGGGATCCGGTATCGGGGAGCTGTTTTTT.

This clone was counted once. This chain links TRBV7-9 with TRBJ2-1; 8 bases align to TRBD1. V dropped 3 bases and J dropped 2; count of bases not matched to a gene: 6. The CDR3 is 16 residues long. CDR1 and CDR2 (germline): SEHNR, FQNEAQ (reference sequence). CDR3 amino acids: CASSFTAGQAYNEQFF. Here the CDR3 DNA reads TGTGCCAGCAGCTTCACGGCGGGACAGGCCTACAATGAGCAGTTCTTC.